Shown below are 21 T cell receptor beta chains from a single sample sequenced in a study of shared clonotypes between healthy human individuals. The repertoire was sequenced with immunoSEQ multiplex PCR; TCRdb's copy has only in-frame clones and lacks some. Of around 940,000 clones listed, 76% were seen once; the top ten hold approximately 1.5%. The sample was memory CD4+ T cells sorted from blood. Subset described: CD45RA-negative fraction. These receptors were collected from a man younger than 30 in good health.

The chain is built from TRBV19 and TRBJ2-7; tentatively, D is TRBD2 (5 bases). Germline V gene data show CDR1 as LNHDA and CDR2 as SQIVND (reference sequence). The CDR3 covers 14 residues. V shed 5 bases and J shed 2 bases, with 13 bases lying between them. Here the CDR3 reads CASSVQLATYEQYF. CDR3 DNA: TGTGCCAGTAGTGTACAGCTAGCCACCTACGAGCAGTACTTC. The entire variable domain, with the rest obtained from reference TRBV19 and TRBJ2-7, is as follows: DGGITQSPKYLFRKEGQNVTLSCEQNLNHDAMYWYRQDPGQGLRLIYYSQIVNDFQKGDIAEGYSVSREKKESFPLTVTSAQKNPTAFYLCASSVQLATYEQYFGPGTRLTVT.

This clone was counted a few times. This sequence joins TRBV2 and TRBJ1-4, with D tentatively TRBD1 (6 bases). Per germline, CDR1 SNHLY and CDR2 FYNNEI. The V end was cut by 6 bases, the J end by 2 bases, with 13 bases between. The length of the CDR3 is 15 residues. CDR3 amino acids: CASRGGMGTNEKLFF. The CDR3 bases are TGTGCCAGCAGAGGGGGGATGGGTACTAATGAAAAACTGTTTTTT. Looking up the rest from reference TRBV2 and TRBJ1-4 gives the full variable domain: EPEVTQTPSHQVTQMGQEVILRCVPISNHLYFYWYRQILGQKVEFLVSFYNNEISEKSEIFDDQFSVERPDGSNFTLKIRSTKLEDSAMYFCASRGGMGTNEKLFFGSGTQLSVL.

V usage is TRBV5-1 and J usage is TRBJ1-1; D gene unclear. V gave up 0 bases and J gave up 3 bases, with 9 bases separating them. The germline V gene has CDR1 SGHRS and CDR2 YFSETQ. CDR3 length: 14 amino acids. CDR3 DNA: TGCGCCAGCAGCTTGGCTCAGAGGGACACTGAAGCTTTCTTT. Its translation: CASSLAQRDTEAFF.

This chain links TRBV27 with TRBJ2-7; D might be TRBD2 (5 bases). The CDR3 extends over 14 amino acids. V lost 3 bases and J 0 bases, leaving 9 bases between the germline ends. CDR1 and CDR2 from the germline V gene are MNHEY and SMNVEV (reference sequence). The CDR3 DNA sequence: TGTGCCAGCAGTTTGCGGGCTAGCTCCTACGAGCAGTACTTC. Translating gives CASSLRASSYEQYF.

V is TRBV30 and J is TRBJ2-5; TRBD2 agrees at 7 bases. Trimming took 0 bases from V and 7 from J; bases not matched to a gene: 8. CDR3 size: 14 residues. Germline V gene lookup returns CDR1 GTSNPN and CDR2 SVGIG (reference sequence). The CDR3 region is CAWSVSGGVGTQYF. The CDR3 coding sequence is TGTGCCTGGAGTGTTTCTGGGGGGGTCGGGACCCAGTACTTC.

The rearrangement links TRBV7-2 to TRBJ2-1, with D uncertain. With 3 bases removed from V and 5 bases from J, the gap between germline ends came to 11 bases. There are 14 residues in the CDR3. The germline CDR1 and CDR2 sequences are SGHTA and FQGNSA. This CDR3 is CASSFRNVNNEQFF. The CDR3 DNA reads TGTGCCAGCAGCTTTCGAAATGTCAACAATGAGCAGTTCTTC.

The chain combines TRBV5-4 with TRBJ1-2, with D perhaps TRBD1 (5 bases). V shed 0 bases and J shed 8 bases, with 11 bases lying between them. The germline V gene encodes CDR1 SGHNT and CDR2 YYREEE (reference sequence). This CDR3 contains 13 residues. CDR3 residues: CASSLVGEGGYTF. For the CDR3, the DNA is TGTGCCAGCAGCTTGGTGGGGGAAGGAGGCTACACCTTC.

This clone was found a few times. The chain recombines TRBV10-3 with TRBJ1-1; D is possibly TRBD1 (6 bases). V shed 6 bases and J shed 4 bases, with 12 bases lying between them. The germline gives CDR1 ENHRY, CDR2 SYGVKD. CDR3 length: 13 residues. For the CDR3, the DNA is TGTGCCATCAGCCCACAGGGACCCACTGAAGCTTTCTTT. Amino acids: CAISPQGPTEAFF.

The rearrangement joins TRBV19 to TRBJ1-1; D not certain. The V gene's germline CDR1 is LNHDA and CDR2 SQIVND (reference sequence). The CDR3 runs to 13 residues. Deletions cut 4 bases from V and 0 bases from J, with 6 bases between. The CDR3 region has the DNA TGTGCCAGTAGTAGGAGTTTGAACACTGAAGCTTTCTTT. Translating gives CASSRSLNTEAFF.

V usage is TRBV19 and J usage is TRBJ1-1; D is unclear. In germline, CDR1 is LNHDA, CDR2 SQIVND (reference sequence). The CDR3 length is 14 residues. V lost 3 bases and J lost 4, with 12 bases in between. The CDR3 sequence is CASSMTGSSTEAFF. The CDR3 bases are TGTGCCAGTAGTATGACCGGGTCCAGCACTGAAGCTTTCTTT.

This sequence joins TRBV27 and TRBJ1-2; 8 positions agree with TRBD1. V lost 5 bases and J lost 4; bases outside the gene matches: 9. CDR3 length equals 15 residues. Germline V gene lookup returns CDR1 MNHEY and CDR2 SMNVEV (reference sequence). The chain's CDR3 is CASSRDTGGLYGYTF. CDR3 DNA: TGTGCCAGCAGTCGCGATACAGGGGGACTCTATGGCTACACCTTC.

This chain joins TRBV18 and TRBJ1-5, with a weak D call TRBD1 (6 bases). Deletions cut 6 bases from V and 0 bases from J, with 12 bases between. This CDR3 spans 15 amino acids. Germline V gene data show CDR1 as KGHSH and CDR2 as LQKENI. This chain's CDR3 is CASSGAGFSNQPQHF. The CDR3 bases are TGTGCCAGCTCGGGGGCGGGGTTTAGCAATCAGCCCCAGCATTTT.

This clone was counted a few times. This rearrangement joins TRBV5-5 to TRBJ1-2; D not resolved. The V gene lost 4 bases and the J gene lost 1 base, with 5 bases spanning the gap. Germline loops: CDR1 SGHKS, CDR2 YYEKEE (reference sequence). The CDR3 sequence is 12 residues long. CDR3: CASSPVNYGYTF. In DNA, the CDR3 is TGTGCCAGCAGCCCCGTTAACTATGGCTACACCTTC.

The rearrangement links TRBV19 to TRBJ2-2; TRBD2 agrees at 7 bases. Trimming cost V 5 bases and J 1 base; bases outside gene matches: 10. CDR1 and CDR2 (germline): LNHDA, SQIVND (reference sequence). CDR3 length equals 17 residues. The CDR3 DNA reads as TGTGCCAGTAGTTTTCGAAGGGGAGGGGAGAACACCGGGGAGCTGTTTTTT. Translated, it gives CASSFRRGGENTGELFF.

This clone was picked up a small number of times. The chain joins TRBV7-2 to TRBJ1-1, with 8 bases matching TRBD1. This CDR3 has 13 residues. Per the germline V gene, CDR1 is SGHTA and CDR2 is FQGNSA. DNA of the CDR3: TGTGAGTCCCGGACAGGGAAGTACACTGAAGCTTTCTTT. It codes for CESRTGKYTEAFF. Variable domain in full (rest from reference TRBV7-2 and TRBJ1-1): GAGVSQSPSNKVTEKGKDVELRCDPISGHTALYWYRQSLGQGLEFLIYFQGNSAPDKSGLPSDRFSAERTGGSVSTLTIQRTQQEDSAVYLCESRTGKYTEAFFGQGTRLTVV.

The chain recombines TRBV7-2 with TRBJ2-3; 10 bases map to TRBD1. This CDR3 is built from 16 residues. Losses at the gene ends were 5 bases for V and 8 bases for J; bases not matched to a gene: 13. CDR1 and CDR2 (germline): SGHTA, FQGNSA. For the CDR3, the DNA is TGTGCCAGCAGCCCCCCCCCGGGACAGGGGAAAGGTACGCAGTATTTT. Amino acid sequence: CASSPPPGQGKGTQYF.

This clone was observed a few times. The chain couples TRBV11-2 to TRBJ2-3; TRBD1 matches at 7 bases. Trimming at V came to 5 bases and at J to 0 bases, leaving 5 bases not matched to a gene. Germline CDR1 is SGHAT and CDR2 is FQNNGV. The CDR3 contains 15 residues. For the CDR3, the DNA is TGTGCCAGCAGCCAGGCAGGGGGTAGCACAGATACGCAGTATTTT. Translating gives CASSQAGGSTDTQYF.

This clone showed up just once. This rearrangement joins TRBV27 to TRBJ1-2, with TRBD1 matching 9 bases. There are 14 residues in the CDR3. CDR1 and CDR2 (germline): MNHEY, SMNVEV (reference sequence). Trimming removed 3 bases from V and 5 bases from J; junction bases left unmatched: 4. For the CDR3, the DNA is TGTGCCAGCAGTTTTCGCGACAGGGGGTATGGCTACACCTTC. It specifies CASSFRDRGYGYTF.

The DNA for the CDR3 is TGTGCCAGCAGCTTGAGGGGACAGGGATCCTACAATGAGCAGTTCTTC. It specifies CASSLRGQGSYNEQFF. The chain recombines TRBV5-8 with TRBJ2-1; TRBD1 aligns across 9 bases. Germline V gene data show CDR1 as SGHTS and CDR2 as YDEGEE. The CDR3 covers 16 residues. The ends lost 1 base at V and 1 base at J; junction bases unmatched: 3.

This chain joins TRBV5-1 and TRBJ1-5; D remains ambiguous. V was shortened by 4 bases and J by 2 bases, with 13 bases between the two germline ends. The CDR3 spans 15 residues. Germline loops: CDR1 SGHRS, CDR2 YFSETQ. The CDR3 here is CASSKEPGGNQPQHF. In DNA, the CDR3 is TGCGCCAGCAGCAAAGAACCGGGAGGCAATCAGCCCCAGCATTTT.

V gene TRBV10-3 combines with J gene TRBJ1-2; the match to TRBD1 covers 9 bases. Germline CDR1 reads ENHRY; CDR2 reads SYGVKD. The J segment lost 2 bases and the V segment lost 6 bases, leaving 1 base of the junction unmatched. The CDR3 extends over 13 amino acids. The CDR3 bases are TGTGCCATCAGCACAGGGGGCAACTATGGCTACACCTTC. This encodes CAISTGGNYGYTF.